Listed below are T cell receptor beta chains from one sample, sequenced in a study of blood T cell repertoires in COVID-19. Libraries were prepared by immunoSEQ multiplex PCR; TCRdb keeps only in-frame clonotypes and omits some of them. The sample comprises fewer than 350,000 clones, 87% of which are singletons, and around 5.8% rests with the top ten. Sequenced material: PBMCs or T cells enriched from blood (not recorded which). These receptors all come from a middle-aged woman who had recovered from COVID-19. Each CDR3 is given with its conserved first and last residue. A D gene is named only where the DNA matches it firmly. Size tells how often a clone was seen (once, few, many) or the class of an expanded clone, and some rows leave it out.

len: 13
v_gene: TRBV28
d_gene: .
abundance: once
j_gene: TRBJ1-2
CDR3nt: TGTGCCAGCAGTTCGGGACAAAACTATGGCTACACCTTC
CDR3aa: CASSSGQNYGYTF

len: 15
v_gene: TRBV7-9
d_gene: TRBD1
abundance: .
j_gene: TRBJ2-7
CDR3nt: TGTGCCAGCAGCTCCCCTACAGGGGGGACCTACGAGCAGTACTTC
CDR3aa: CASSSPTGGTYEQYF

len: 15
v_gene: TRBV29-1
d_gene: TRBD2
abundance: .
j_gene: TRBJ2-1
CDR3nt: TGCAGCGTAACCAGCGGGAGGGCCTCCTACAATGAGCAGTTCTTC
CDR3aa: CSVTSGRASYNEQFF

len: 16
v_gene: TRBV6-1
d_gene: TRBD1
abundance: .
j_gene: TRBJ1-5
CDR3nt: TGTGCCAGCAGTGAACCCGGACAGGGCGCCTCGCTGGCCCAGCATTTT
CDR3aa: CASSEPGQGASLAQHF

len: 15
v_gene: TRBV28
d_gene: TRBD1
abundance: .
j_gene: TRBJ1-4
CDR3nt: TGTGCCAGCAGCCCGACAGGGATTCTTAATGAAAAACTGTTTTTT
CDR3aa: CASSPTGILNEKLFF

len: 11
v_gene: TRBV5-4
d_gene: .
abundance: .
j_gene: TRBJ2-5
CDR3nt: TGTGCCAGCAGCTTGTATGAGACCCAGTACTTC
CDR3aa: CASSLYETQYF

len: 16
v_gene: TRBV9
d_gene: TRBD1
abundance: .
j_gene: TRBJ2-2
CDR3nt: TGTGCCAGCAGCGTAGACGGGACAGGGCTTCGTCGGGAGCTGTTTTTT
CDR3aa: CASSVDGTGLRRELFF

len: 14
v_gene: TRBV30
d_gene: TRBD2
abundance: .
j_gene: TRBJ2-5
CDR3nt: TGTGCCTGGAGTGTATCCAGCGGGGGGGGGACCCAGTACTTC
CDR3aa: CAWSVSSGGGTQYF

len: 14
v_gene: TRBV2
d_gene: TRBD2
abundance: .
j_gene: TRBJ2-2
CDR3nt: TGTGCCAGCACGGCGGGAGGGAACACCGGGGAGCTGTTTTTT
CDR3aa: CASTAGGNTGELFF

len: 17
v_gene: TRBV7-2
d_gene: TRBD1
abundance: few
j_gene: TRBJ2-7
CDR3nt: TGTGCCAGCAGCTCCCAAATGAGTAGGACAGGGGGTTACGAGCAGTACTTC
CDR3aa: CASSSQMSRTGGYEQYF

len: 13
v_gene: TRBV29-1
d_gene: .
abundance: once
j_gene: TRBJ2-5
CDR3nt: TGCAGCGTTGAAGGGGTCCAGGGCGAGACCCAGTACTTC
CDR3aa: CSVEGVQGETQYF

len: 15
v_gene: TRBV28
d_gene: .
abundance: .
j_gene: TRBJ2-7
CDR3nt: TGTGCCAGCAGTTTTAACCTCCAAGGCGGCTACGAGCAGTACTTC
CDR3aa: CASSFNLQGGYEQYF

len: 16
v_gene: TRBV7-2
d_gene: TRBD2
abundance: .
j_gene: TRBJ2-1
CDR3nt: TGTGCCAGCAGCTACCATAGCGGGACCTCCTACAATGAGCAGTTCTTC
CDR3aa: CASSYHSGTSYNEQFF

len: 11
v_gene: TRBV20-1
d_gene: .
abundance: .
j_gene: TRBJ2-1
CDR3nt: TGCAGTGCCCCGGAAAGCGATGAGCAGTTCTTC
CDR3aa: CSAPESDEQFF

len: 15
v_gene: TRBV10-1
d_gene: TRBD1
abundance: .
j_gene: TRBJ1-2
CDR3nt: TGCGCCAGCAGCCCGAACAGGGGGGTGAACTATGGCTACACCTTC
CDR3aa: CASSPNRGVNYGYTF

len: 14
v_gene: TRBV6-2/TRBV6-3
d_gene: .
abundance: .
j_gene: TRBJ2-5
CDR3nt: TGTGCCAGCAGTTACTCGAGTCAGGGGGAGACCCAGTACTTC
CDR3aa: CASSYSSQGETQYF

len: 13
v_gene: TRBV19
d_gene: .
abundance: few
j_gene: TRBJ1-5
CDR3nt: TGTGCCAGTAGTATAGCATCCCCTCAGCCCCAGCATTTT
CDR3aa: CASSIASPQPQHF

len: 14
v_gene: TRBV21-1
d_gene: .
abundance: .
j_gene: TRBJ2-1
CDR3nt: TGTGCCAGCACCTCCATGGACAGAAACAATGAGCAGTTCTTC
CDR3aa: CASTSMDRNNEQFF

len: 13
v_gene: TRBV28
d_gene: .
abundance: .
j_gene: TRBJ2-7
CDR3nt: TGTGCCAGCAAGGGGGTCACTAGGGGAGAGCAGTACTTC
CDR3aa: CASKGVTRGEQYF

len: 13
v_gene: TRBV5-1
d_gene: .
abundance: .
j_gene: TRBJ1-6
CDR3nt: TGCGCCAGCAGCCCTCCGTCGGGTGGCGGCCTCCACTTT
CDR3aa: CASSPPSGGGLHF

len: 14
v_gene: TRBV7-3
d_gene: TRBD2
abundance: .
j_gene: TRBJ2-7
CDR3nt: TGTGCCAGCAGCCTACTAGCGGGAGTGGGAGAGCAGTACTTC
CDR3aa: CASSLLAGVGEQYF

len: 13
v_gene: TRBV7-3
d_gene: .
abundance: few
j_gene: TRBJ2-1
CDR3nt: TGTGCCAGCAGGTCTAGCGAGGGCAATGAGCAGTTCTTC
CDR3aa: CASRSSEGNEQFF

len: 18
v_gene: TRBV18
d_gene: TRBD2
abundance: .
j_gene: TRBJ2-3
CDR3nt: TGTGCCAGCTCACGATACGATTCCGGGACTAGCGCCACAGATACGCAGTATTTT
CDR3aa: CASSRYDSGTSATDTQYF

len: 15
v_gene: TRBV4-2
d_gene: .
abundance: .
j_gene: TRBJ1-5
CDR3nt: TGTGCCAGCAGCCAAACCGGGTCGAGCAATCAGCCCCAGCATTTT
CDR3aa: CASSQTGSSNQPQHF

len: 16
v_gene: TRBV3-1/TRBV3-2
d_gene: .
abundance: .
j_gene: TRBJ1-2
CDR3nt: TGTGCCAGCAGCCAAGGTAGTCTTTCCGCTTTACATGGCTACACCTTC
CDR3aa: CASSQGSLSALHGYTF

len: 13
v_gene: TRBV11-1
d_gene: .
abundance: .
j_gene: TRBJ2-2
CDR3nt: TGTGCCAGCAGCCAGGACAGACCCGGGGAGCTGTTTTTT
CDR3aa: CASSQDRPGELFF

len: 14
v_gene: TRBV28
d_gene: TRBD1
abundance: .
j_gene: TRBJ1-1
CDR3nt: TGTGCCAGCAGGAAGACAGGGGGGAACACTGAAGCTTTCTTT
CDR3aa: CASRKTGGNTEAFF

len: 15
v_gene: TRBV28
d_gene: TRBD1
abundance: .
j_gene: TRBJ2-5
CDR3nt: TGTGCCAGCAGTTTGGCGACAGGGCTCCAAGAGACCCAGTACTTC
CDR3aa: CASSLATGLQETQYF

len: 14
v_gene: TRBV29-1
d_gene: TRBD1
abundance: few
j_gene: TRBJ1-2
CDR3nt: TGCAGCGTAAGAGAACGGACAGGGGACTATGGCTACACCTTC
CDR3aa: CSVRERTGDYGYTF